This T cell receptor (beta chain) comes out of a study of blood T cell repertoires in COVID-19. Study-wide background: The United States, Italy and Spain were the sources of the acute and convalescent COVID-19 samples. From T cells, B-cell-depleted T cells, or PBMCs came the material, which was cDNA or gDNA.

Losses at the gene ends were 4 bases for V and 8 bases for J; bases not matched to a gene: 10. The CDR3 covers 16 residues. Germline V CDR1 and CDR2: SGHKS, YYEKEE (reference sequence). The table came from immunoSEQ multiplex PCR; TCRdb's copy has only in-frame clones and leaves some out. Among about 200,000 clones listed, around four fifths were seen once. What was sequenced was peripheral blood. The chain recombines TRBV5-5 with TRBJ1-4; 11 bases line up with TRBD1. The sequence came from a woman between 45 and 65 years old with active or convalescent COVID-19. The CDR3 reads CASSSPDRGLREKLFF. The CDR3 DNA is TGTGCCAGCAGCAGCCCGGACAGGGGGCTTCGCGAAAAACTGTTTTTT.